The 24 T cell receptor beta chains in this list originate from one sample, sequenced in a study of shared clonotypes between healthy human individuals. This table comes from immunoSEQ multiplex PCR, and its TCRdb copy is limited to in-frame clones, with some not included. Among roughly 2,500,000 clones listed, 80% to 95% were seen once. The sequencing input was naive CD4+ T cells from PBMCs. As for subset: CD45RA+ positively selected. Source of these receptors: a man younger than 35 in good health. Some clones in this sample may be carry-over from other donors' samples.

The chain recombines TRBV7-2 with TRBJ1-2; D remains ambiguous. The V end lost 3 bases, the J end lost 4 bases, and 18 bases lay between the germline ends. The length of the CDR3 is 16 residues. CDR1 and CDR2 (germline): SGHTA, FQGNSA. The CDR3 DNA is TGTGCCAGCAGCTTCGGTAGCCCACTAACCCTCTATGGCTACACCTTC. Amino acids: CASSFGSPLTLYGYTF.

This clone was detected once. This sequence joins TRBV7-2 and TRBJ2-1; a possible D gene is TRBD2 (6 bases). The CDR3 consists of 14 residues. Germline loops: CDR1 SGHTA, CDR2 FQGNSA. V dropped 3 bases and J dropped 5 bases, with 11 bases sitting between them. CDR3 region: CASSLRGVNNEQFF. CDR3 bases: TGTGCCAGCAGCTTGCGGGGAGTTAACAATGAGCAGTTCTTC.

This CDR3 reads CASRSSGNTIYF. CDR3 in DNA: TGTGCCAGCCGAAGCTCTGGAAACACCATATATTTT. J is TRBJ1-3 and V is TRBV5-4; D is undetermined. Trimming removed 7 bases at V and 0 bases at J, with 5 bases between. The CDR3 runs to 12 residues. Germline loops: CDR1 SGHNT, CDR2 YYREEE (reference sequence).

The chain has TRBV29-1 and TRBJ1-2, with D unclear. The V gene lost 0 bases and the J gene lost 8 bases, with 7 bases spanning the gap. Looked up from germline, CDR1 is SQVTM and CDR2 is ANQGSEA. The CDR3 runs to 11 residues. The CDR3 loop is CSVEDGRGYTF. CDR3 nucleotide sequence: TGCAGCGTTGAAGATGGGAGGGGCTACACCTTC.

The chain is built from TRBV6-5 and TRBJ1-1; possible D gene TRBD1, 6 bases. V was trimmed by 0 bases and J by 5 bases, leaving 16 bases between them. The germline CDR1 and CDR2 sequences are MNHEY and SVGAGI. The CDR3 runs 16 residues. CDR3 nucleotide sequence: TGTGCCAGCAGTTACTCGGGGGCAAGTTTTGGGACTGAAGCTTTCTTT. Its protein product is CASSYSGASFGTEAFF.

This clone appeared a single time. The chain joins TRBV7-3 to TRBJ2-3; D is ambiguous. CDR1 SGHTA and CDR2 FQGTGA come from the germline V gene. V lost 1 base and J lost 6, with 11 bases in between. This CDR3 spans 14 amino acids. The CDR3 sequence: CASSLSSFPDTQYF. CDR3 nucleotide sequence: TGTGCCAGCAGCTTAAGTAGCTTCCCCGATACGCAGTATTTT. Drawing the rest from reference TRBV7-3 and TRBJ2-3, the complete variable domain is GAGVSQTPSNKVTEKGKYVELRCDPISGHTALYWYRQSLGQGPEFLIYFQGTGAADDSGLPNDRFFAVRPEGSVSTLKIQRTERGDSAVYLCASSLSSFPDTQYFGPGTRLTVL.

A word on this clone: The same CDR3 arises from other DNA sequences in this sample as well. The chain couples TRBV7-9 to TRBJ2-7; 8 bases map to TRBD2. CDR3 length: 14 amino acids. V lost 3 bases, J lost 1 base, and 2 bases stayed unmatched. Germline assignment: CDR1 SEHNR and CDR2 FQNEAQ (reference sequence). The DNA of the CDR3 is TGTGCCAGCAGCTTCGCTAGCGGGTCCTACGAGCAGTACTTC. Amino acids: CASSFASGSYEQYF.

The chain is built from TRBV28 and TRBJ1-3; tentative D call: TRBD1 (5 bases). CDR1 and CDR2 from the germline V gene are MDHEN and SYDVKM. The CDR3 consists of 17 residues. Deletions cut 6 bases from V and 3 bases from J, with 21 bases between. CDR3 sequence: CASSTPGAGMVGNTIYF. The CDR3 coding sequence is TGTGCCAGCAGCACTCCCGGGGCAGGGATGGTTGGAAACACCATATATTTT.

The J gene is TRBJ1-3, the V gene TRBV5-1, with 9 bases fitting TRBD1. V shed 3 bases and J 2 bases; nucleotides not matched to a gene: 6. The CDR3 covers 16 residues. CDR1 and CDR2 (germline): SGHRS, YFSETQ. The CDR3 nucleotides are TGCGCCAGCAGCTGGGGACAGGGAAAGACTGGAAACACCATATATTTT. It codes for CASSWGQGKTGNTIYF. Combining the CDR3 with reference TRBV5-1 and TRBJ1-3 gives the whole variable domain KAGVTQTPRYLIKTRGQQVTLSCSPISGHRSVSWYQQTPGQGLQFLFEYFSETQRNKGNFPGRFSGRQFSNSRSEMNVSTLELGDSALYLCASSWGQGKTGNTIYFGEGSWLTVV.

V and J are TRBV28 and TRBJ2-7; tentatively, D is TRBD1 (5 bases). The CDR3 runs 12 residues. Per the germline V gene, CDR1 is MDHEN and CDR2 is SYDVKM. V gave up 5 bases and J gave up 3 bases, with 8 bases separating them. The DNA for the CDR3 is TGTGCCAGCAGTCTCGACAGCTACGAGCAGTACTTC. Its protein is CASSLDSYEQYF. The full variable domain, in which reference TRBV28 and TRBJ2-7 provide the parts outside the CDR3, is DVKVTQSSRYLVKRTGEKVFLECVQDMDHENMFWYRQDPGLGLRLIYFSYDVKMKEKGDIPEGYSVSREKKERFSLILESASTNQTSMYLCASSLDSYEQYFGPGTRLTVT.

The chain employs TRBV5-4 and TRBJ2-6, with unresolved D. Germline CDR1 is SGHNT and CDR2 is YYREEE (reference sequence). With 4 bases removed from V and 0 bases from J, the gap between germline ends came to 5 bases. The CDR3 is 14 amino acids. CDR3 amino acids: CASSGLSGANVLTF. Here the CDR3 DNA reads TGTGCCAGCAGCGGGCTCTCTGGGGCCAACGTCCTGACTTTC.

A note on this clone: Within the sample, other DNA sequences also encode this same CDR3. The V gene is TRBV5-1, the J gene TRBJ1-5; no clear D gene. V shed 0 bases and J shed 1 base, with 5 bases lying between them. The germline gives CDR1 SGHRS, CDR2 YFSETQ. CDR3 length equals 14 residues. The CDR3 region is CASSLGGSNQPQHF. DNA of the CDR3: TGCGCCAGCAGCTTGGGGGGAAGCAATCAGCCCCAGCATTTT.

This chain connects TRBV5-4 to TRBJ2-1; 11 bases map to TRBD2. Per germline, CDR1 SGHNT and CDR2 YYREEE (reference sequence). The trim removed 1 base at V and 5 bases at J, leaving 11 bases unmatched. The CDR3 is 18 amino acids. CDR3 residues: CASSLKEWVAGGHNEQFF. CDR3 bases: TGTGCCAGCAGCTTGAAAGAGTGGGTAGCGGGAGGGCACAATGAGCAGTTCTTC.

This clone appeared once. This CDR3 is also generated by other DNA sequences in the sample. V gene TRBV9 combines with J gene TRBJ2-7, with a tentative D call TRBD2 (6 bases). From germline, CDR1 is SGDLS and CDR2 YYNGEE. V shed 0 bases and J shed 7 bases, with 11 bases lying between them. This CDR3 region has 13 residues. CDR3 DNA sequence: TGTGCCAGCAGCGTAGTCGGGAGTGGTGAGCAGTACTTC. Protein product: CASSVVGSGEQYF.

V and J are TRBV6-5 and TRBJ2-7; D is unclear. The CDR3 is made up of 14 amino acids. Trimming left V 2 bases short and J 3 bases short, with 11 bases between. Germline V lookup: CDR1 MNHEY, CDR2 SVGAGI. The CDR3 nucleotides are TGTGCCAGCAGTTACGTCTTGGGCAGCTACGAGCAGTACTTC. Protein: CASSYVLGSYEQYF.

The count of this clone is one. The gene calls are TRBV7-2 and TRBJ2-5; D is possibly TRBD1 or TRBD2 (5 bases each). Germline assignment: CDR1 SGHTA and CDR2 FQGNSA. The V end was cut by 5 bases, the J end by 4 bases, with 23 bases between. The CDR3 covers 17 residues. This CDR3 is CASSQPWDRGGLETQYF. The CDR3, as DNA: TGTGCCAGCAGCCAACCCTGGGACCGAGGAGGACTAGAGACCCAGTACTTC.

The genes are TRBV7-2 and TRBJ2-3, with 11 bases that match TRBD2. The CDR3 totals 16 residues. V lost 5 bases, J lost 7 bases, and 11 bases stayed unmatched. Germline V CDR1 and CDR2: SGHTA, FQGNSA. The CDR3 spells CASSPRDSGRANTQYF. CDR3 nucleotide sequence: TGTGCCAGCAGCCCCCGGGATAGCGGGAGGGCGAATACGCAGTATTTT.

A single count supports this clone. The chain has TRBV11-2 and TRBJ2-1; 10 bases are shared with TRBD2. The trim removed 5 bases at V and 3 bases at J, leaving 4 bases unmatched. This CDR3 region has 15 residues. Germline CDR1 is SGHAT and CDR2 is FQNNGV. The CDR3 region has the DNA TGTGCCAGCAGCGGAGGACTAGCGGACTACAATGAGCAGTTCTTC. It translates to CASSGGLADYNEQFF.

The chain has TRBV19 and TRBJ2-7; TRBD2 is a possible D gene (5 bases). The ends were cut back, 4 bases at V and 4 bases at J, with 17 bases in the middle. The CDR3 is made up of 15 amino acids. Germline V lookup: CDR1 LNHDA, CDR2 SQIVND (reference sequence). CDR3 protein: CASSTDRRRWYEQYF. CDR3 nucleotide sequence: TGTGCCAGTAGTACCGATAGACGGAGGTGGTACGAGCAGTACTTC.

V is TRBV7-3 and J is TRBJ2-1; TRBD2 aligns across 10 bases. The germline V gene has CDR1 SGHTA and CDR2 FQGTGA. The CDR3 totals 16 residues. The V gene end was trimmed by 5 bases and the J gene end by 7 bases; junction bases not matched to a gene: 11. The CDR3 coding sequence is TGTGCCAGCAGCCCCAGCGGGAGGGCCGGTGCGAATGAGCAGTTCTTC. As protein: CASSPSGRAGANEQFF.

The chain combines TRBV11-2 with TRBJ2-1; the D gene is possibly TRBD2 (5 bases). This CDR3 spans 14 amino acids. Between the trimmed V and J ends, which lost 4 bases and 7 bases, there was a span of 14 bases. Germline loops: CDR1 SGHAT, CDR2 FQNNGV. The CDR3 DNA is TGTGCCAGCAGCTCTAGCTATCTTACAAATGAGCAGTTCTTC. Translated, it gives CASSSSYLTNEQFF.

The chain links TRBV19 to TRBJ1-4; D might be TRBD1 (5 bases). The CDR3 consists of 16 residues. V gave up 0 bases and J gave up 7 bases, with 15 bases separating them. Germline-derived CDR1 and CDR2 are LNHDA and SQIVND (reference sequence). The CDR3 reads CASSIDRLGPGEKLFF. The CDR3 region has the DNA TGTGCCAGTAGTATAGATCGACTGGGACCGGGTGAAAAACTGTTTTTT.

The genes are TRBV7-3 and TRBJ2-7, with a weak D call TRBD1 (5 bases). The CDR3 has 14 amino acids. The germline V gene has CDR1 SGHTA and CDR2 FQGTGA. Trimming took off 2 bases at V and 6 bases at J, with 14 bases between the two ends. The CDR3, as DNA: TGTGCCAGCAGCTTACCTCATGTTGGGGCCGAGCAGTACTTC. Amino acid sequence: CASSLPHVGAEQYF.

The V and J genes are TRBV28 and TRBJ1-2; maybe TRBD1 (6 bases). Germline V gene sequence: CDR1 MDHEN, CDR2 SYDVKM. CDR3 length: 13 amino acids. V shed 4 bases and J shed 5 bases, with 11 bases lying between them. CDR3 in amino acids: CASSSRRGYGYTF. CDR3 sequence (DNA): TGTGCCAGCAGTTCGAGGAGGGGGTATGGCTACACCTTC.